Each of the 22 T cell receptor beta chains below was sequenced from the same sample in a study of T cells in women clearing cervical HPV infection. TCRdb keeps only in-frame clones here, not all; method: immunoSEQ multiplex PCR. The sample includes approximately 25,000 clones. Source material: blood buffy coat. The source is a woman aged 18 to 75 with a cervical HPV16 infection that either progressed to CIN3+ or cleared (not recorded which).

Of note for this clone: The read falls 3 residues short of the CDR3 end, and the missing part is taken from the germline J gene. The gene calls are TRBV7-9 and TRBJ2-1, with 7 bases lining up with TRBD1. The CDR3 loop spans 15 amino acids. Germline V gene sequence: CDR1 SEHNR, CDR2 FQNEAQ (reference sequence). After removal of 3 bases from V and 6 bases from J, the junction contained 8 bases not matched to a gene. The CDR3 bases that were read are TGTGCCAGCAGCTTCTTTTTACGGGACAGCAATGAG. Its protein is CASSFFLRDSNE. The CDR3 in its entirety is CASSFFLRDSNEQFF. Full variable domain (missing parts from reference TRBV7-9 and TRBJ2-1): DTGVSQNPRHKITKRGQNVTFRCDPISEHNRLYWYRQTLGQGPEFLTYFQNEAQLEKSRLLSDRFSAERPKGSFSTLEIQRTEQGDSAMYLCASSFFLRDSNEQFFGPGTRLTVL.

Remarks on this clone: The read halts 3 residues ahead of the CDR3 end, with the missing end drawn from the germline J gene. The J gene is TRBJ1-3, the V gene TRBV16; 7 nucleotides match TRBD1. V was clipped by 4 bases and J by 0 bases; unmatched bases: 6. This CDR3 region has 16 residues. Per the germline V gene, CDR1 is KGHSY and CDR2 is FQNENV. CDR3 sequence: CASSPRDSYSGNTIYF. The CDR3 bases that were read are TGTGCCAGCAGCCCTCGGGACAGTTACTCTGGAAACACC.

CDR3 DNA, as far as it was read: TGCAGTGCGCCGAATCAAGGGAACACC. Its protein product is CSAPNQGNT. Given in full, the CDR3 is CSAPNQGNTIYF. V usage is TRBV20-1 and J usage is TRBJ1-3; D is unclear. The observed sequence ends 3 residues before the CDR3 terminus, with the missing tail filled in from the germline J gene. The germline V gene has CDR1 DFQATT and CDR2 SNEGSKA (reference sequence). V was trimmed by 6 bases and J by 7 bases, leaving 13 bases between them. This CDR3 is 12 amino acids long.

Comment on this clone: The read ends 3 residues early relative to the CDR3; the germline J gene fills the gap. This chain connects TRBV6-1 to TRBJ2-3; the match to TRBD1 covers 7 bases. Per the germline V gene, CDR1 is MNHNS and CDR2 is SASEGT. V lost 2 bases, J lost 4 bases, and 0 bases stayed unmatched. The CDR3 spans 13 residues. CDR3 sequence reads: CASSEQGADTQYF. CDR3 DNA (partial): TGTGCCAGCAGTGAACAGGGGGCAGATACG.

Note on this clone: The sequenced fragment ends 3 residues before the CDR3 boundary, so the rest is inferred from the germline J gene. This chain links TRBV28 with TRBJ2-3; no firm D call. The CDR3 spans 15 residues. V was trimmed by 3 bases and J by 4 bases, leaving 14 bases between them. From germline, CDR1 is MDHEN and CDR2 SYDVKM. CDR3 sequence reads: CASSFSGSSADTQYF. CDR3 DNA, as far as it was read: TGTGCCAGCAGTTTTAGTGGTAGCTCAGCAGATACG.

Notes on this clone: The CDR3 end is not reached by the read, which stops 3 residues before it; the germline J gene fills it in. This chain connects TRBV6-1 to TRBJ2-3, with D possibly matching TRBD2 (6 bases). The CDR3 contains 13 residues. CDR1 MNHNS and CDR2 SASEGT come from the germline V gene. CDR3 sequence: CASSEFGGQPQYF. The part of the CDR3 DNA that was read is TGTGCCAGCAGTGAGTTTGGAGGGCAGCCG.

With respect to this clone: The read ends 3 residues before the CDR3 terminus; that terminus is restored from the germline J gene. This sequence joins TRBV7-9 and TRBJ2-4; D is uncertain. V lost 1 base and J lost 3, with 7 bases in between. Germline CDR1 reads SEHNR; CDR2 reads FQNEAQ (reference sequence). This CDR3 spans 14 amino acids. CDR3 region: CASSLGDYKNIQYF. The CDR3 bases that were read are TGTGCCAGCAGCTTAGGCGATTACAAAAACATT.

As for this clone: The read ends 3 residues shy of where the CDR3 ends; the end is completed using the germline J gene. Other nucleotide sequences from this sample produce the same CDR3. V gene TRBV19 combines with J gene TRBJ1-2, with D unclear. Germline V gene data show CDR1 as LNHDA and CDR2 as SQIVND (reference sequence). The CDR3 is made up of 16 amino acids. Partial CDR3 DNA: TGTGCCAGTAGCGTCCAAACTAGCGGGAGTTATTACGAC. Amino acids: CASSVQTSGSYYD. The whole CDR3 is CASSVQTSGSYYDYTF.

In regard to this clone: The read gets to within 3 residues of the CDR3 end, and the germline J gene fills in the rest. The chain uses TRBV5-1 and TRBJ2-7, with D unresolved. Trimming stripped 1 base from V and 3 bases from J, with 11 bases between. This CDR3 contains 14 residues. Germline V gene data show CDR1 as SGHRS and CDR2 as YFSETQ. The part of the CDR3 DNA that was read is TGCGCCAGCAGCTTGACTTTCTCAAGCTACGAG. This codes for CASSLTFSSYE. The full CDR3 reads CASSLTFSSYEQYF.

Details on this clone: The read ends 3 residues before the CDR3 terminus; that terminus is restored from the germline J gene. This chain uses TRBV19 with TRBJ1-2; 7 bases line up with TRBD1. The CDR3 consists of 16 residues. Germline lookup yields CDR1 LNHDA and CDR2 SQIVND (reference sequence). V lost 5 bases to trimming and J lost 0 bases; unmatched junction nucleotides: 9. The sequenced part of the CDR3 DNA is TGTGCCAGTAGTTCCCCCCCAGGGGGAGCTAACTATGGC. It is translated as CASSSPPGGANYG. The entire CDR3 protein is CASSSPPGGANYGYTF.

On this clone: The read finishes 3 residues shy of the CDR3 end, and the germline J gene is used to complete it. The rearrangement links TRBV7-9 to TRBJ2-5; no firm D call. CDR1 is SEHNR and CDR2 is FQNEAQ in the germline V gene (reference sequence). The CDR3 consists of 14 residues. V was pared by 2 bases and J by 2 bases, with 9 bases between. Partial CDR3 DNA: TGTGCCAGCAGCTTATTTGCGGTGCAAGAGACC. Translation gives CASSLFAVQET. The whole CDR3 protein is CASSLFAVQETQYF.

Details on this clone: From the germline J gene comes the end of the CDR3, since the read stops 3 residues before it. The chain joins TRBV11-3 to TRBJ2-3; TRBD1 might be the D (5 bases). Germline CDR1 is SGHNT and CDR2 is YENEEA. Trimming shortened V by 5 bases and J by 4 bases, and 10 bases separated the two germline ends. CDR3 size: 13 residues. Partial CDR3 DNA: TGTGCCAGCAGCCTTCGACAGTCAGATACG. This codes for CASSLRQSDT. The entire CDR3 reads CASSLRQSDTQYF.

A remark on this clone: The CDR3 end lies 3 residues beyond the end of the read and is filled in from the germline J gene. This chain uses TRBV5-1 with TRBJ2-7; 11 bases align to TRBD1. The germline CDR1 and CDR2 sequences are SGHRS and YFSETQ. The CDR3 is made up of 15 amino acids. V lost 4 bases, J lost 3 bases, and 6 bases stayed unmatched. Partial CDR3 DNA: TGCGCCAGCAGCCCGAGGGGGACAGGGGGCTACGAG. It codes for CASSPRGTGGYE. The full CDR3 sequence reads CASSPRGTGGYEQYF.

With respect to this clone: Read data end 3 residues before the CDR3 end; the end is taken from the germline J gene. This chain links TRBV5-1 with TRBJ2-1; TRBD1 agrees at 8 bases. Germline V gives CDR1 SGHRS, CDR2 YFSETQ. The length of the CDR3 is 15 residues. J gave up 5 bases and V 0 bases, and 4 bases lay outside the gene matches. Partial CDR3 DNA: TGCGCCAGCAGCTTGGAGCAGGGGGCTCACAATGAG. This encodes CASSLEQGAHNE. The complete CDR3 protein is CASSLEQGAHNEQFF.

Regarding this clone: From the germline J gene comes the end of the CDR3, since the read stops 3 residues before it. The rearrangement uses TRBV27 and TRBJ2-4; 12 bases align to TRBD2. The CDR3 extends over 13 amino acids. The V gene's germline CDR1 is MNHEY and CDR2 SMNVEV (reference sequence). The CDR3 sequence: CASSLGLAGLQYF. The sequenced part of the CDR3 DNA is TGTGCCAGCAGTCTCGGACTAGCGGGGCTT.

As concerns this clone: The CDR3 is cut off 3 residues early in the read; its end comes from the germline J gene. The V gene is TRBV11-2, the J gene TRBJ2-1; a weak D match, TRBD2 (7 bases). Trimming shortened V by 3 bases and J by 6 bases, and 12 bases separated the two germline ends. CDR1 and CDR2 from the germline V gene are SGHAT and FQNNGV. The CDR3 runs to 14 residues. The CDR3 bases that were read are TGTGCCAGCAGCTTGCGGGGGCGGACCAATGAG. It translates to CASSLRGRTNE. The full CDR3 is CASSLRGRTNEQFF.

As regards this clone: The read is 3 residues too short to cover the CDR3 end, so that end is filled in from the germline J gene. The chain carries TRBV7-6 and TRBJ2-1; 12 bases are shared with TRBD2. The length of the CDR3 is 16 residues. J was trimmed by 7 bases and V by 1 base; bases with no gene match: 5. The germline gives CDR1 SGHVS, CDR2 FNYEAQ. The CDR3 protein is CASSLVTSGSRNEQFF. The CDR3 bases that were read are TGTGCCAGCAGCTTAGTGACTAGCGGGAGTCGAAATGAG.

Note on this clone: The sequenced fragment ends 3 residues before the CDR3 boundary, so the rest is inferred from the germline J gene. V is TRBV5-1 and J is TRBJ2-2, with 14 bases lining up with TRBD2. Trimming at V came to 2 bases and at J to 6 bases, leaving 6 bases not matched to a gene. Germline V gene data show CDR1 as SGHRS and CDR2 as YFSETQ. The length of the CDR3 is 17 residues. The CDR3 bases that were read are TGCGCCAGCAGCTTCCTCGGACTAGCGGGAGGTTCCGGGGAG. Translation gives CASSFLGLAGGSGE. The whole CDR3 protein is CASSFLGLAGGSGELFF. Using reference TRBV5-1 and TRBJ2-2 for the parts outside the CDR3, the full variable domain is KAGVTQTPRYLIKTRGQQVTLSCSPISGHRSVSWYQQTPGQGLQFLFEYFSETQRNKGNFPGRFSGRQFSNSRSEMNVSTLELGDSALYLCASSFLGLAGGSGELFFGEGSRLTVL.

Turning to this clone: The read ends 3 residues shy of where the CDR3 ends; the end is completed using the germline J gene. The chain joins TRBV6-2 or TRBV6-3 to TRBJ1-4, with 8 bases lining up with TRBD1. The J segment lost 7 bases and the V segment lost 5 bases, leaving 9 bases of the junction unmatched. The CDR3 has 15 amino acids. Germline loops: CDR1 MNHEY, CDR2 SVGEGT. CDR3 residues: CASSVPGGASEKLFF. The DNA read from the CDR3 is TGTGCCAGCAGTGTTCCAGGGGGCGCTTCTGAAAAA.

With respect to this clone: The read finishes 3 residues shy of the CDR3 end, and the germline J gene is used to complete it. The chain uses TRBV7-9 and TRBJ1-2, with 9 bases that match TRBD1. The CDR3 has 15 amino acids. Germline V CDR1 and CDR2: SEHNR, FQNEAQ (reference sequence). The CDR3 sequence is CASSLSRDRVKGYTF. Incomplete CDR3 DNA: TGTGCCAGCAGCTTATCTCGGGACAGGGTGAAGGGC.

About this clone itself: The read ends 3 residues shy of where the CDR3 ends; the end is completed using the germline J gene. The chain joins TRBV30 to TRBJ1-6; possible D gene TRBD1, 6 bases. The CDR3 consists of 13 residues. CDR1 is GTSNPN and CDR2 is SVGIG in the germline V gene (reference sequence). Trimming cost V 3 bases and J 10 bases, with 13 bases left between them. The sequenced part of the CDR3 DNA is TGTGCCTGGAGGGTTGGGGGCAAATCACCC. Translation gives CAWRVGGKSP. The full CDR3 sequence reads CAWRVGGKSPLHF.

As for this clone: The read terminates 3 residues before the CDR3 end, so the remaining end is supplied by the germline J gene. The rearrangement joins TRBV19 to TRBJ2-2, with TRBD1 identical over 9 bases. Germline-derived CDR1 and CDR2 are LNHDA and SQIVND (reference sequence). Trimming removed 5 bases from V and 1 base from J; junction bases left unmatched: 5. The CDR3 extends over 16 amino acids. CDR3 bases read: TGTGCCAGTAGTCTACAGGGGGCGGGGAACACCGGGGAG. It codes for CASSLQGAGNTGE. The CDR3 reads in full as CASSLQGAGNTGELFF.